The source of this T cell receptor (beta chain) is a study of identical twins (dated by TCRdb to the mid-2010s). General notes on the study: To test whether fetal clonotypes persist, the study used deep sequencing on TCR alpha and beta repertoires from monozygotic twins, unrelated adults of various ages, and cord blood. Replicate twin experiments were performed at different times using different library preparation protocols to rule out contamination. Overall study outcomes, separate from this receptor: Zero-insertion analyses could be partly confounded by invariant T cells such as MAIT and iNKT, though diverse VJ usage argued against such confounding for most clonotypes. In monozygotic twins, recombination models systematically underestimated out-of-frame TCR alpha sharing, but the models matched the sharing seen between unrelated individuals. Because the same donors could not be followed over many years, the conclusions relied on cross-sectional statistical analysis. Compared with coincidental sharing between unrelated individuals, an excess of low generation-probability sequences was observed among out-of-frame TCR alpha sequences shared between twins. Fewer insertions were carried by abundant cord blood beta clonotypes; a weaker similar trend was observed in young adult naive repertoires, while no such trend was observed in memory repertoires. In beta out-of-frame sequences, excess twin sharing was weaker, because having fewer shared sequences lowered the signal-to-noise ratio.

Every donor in the study was a healthy Caucasian. Three unrelated non-twin adults were additionally sequenced: a male aged 18 to 29, a male aged 50 to 60 and a female aged 50 to 60. Using Miltenyi CD45RO+ enrichment and human naive T-cell isolation kits, memory (CD45RO+) and naive T cells were isolated from PBMC. In its sample, this clonotype was seen many times. It lacks a known antigen. Base quality data are lacking; no much larger clone is found one base away. Receptors were amplified or captured by 5' RACE. These reads were obtained on an Illumina HiSeq 2000. Template switching introduced a universal primer binding site; the final cDNA contained a unique molecular identifier, enabling accurate counting of TCR cDNA molecules. Specific primers in the conserved constant-segment region were used to synthesize first-strand cDNA for the TCR alpha and beta chains. To control for contamination, every cDNA library was double barcoded, receiving both a SMART-Mk sample barcode and Illumina barcodes. TruSeq adapter sequences along with Illumina sample barcodes were introduced in two successive PCR steps. The Illumina HiSeq platform was used with custom primers to sequence TCR alpha and beta cDNA libraries. The original methods were these. Raw reads were processed with MiGEC to extract unique molecular identifiers, and MiXCR was used to determine CDR3 positions. Recombination models were inferred per individual with the repgenHMM and IGoR tools using an EM algorithm. Shared clonotype analysis was performed with the tcR package in R, normalizing sharing by the product of cloneset sizes. Out-of-frame nonproductive sequences were analyzed to study raw recombination free of thymic and clonal selection effects. TCRdb handled the public reads itself, with Q25 trimming in fastp and clone calling in MiXCR, and kept productive beta chains. Rows matching on CDR3 protein sequence are summarized as one entry with the most common DNA and genes. The V and J calls here are based on TCRdb, not the publication. The table for this sample lists 300,000 to 400,000 distinct CDR3 sequences; roughly 9% of them were counted only once. The top ten constitute about 8.1% of the sample.

The sample consisted of naive T cells sorted from blood. Interpreted using the paper, the cell subset or site label stands for: cells isolated with a human naive T-cell isolation kit. This receptor was taken from a woman aged 45-60 years in good health.

The nucleotide sequence is TGTGCCAGCAGCACAACAGGCACCGGGGAGCTGTTTTTT. This yields the protein CASSTTGTGELFF. The chain is made from TRBV12-3 or TRBV12-4 and TRBJ2-2, with a tentative D gene TRBD1 over 5 matching bases. V is reduced by 6 bases and J by 4 bases, leaving a spacing of 9 bases between them. Including cysteine and phenylalanine, the CDR3 has 13 amino acids. The retained sequence is limited to the CDR3, 39 bases, with the frame set at the first base.